This paragraph reports one T cell receptor (beta chain). Its target is unknown. In germline, CDR1 is KGHSH, CDR2 LQKENI. CDR3 size: 15 residues. The V and J ends lost 3 bases and 4 bases, in that order; junction bases with no gene match: 3. This record belongs to a study of T cell responses to AZD1222 COVID-19 vaccine. Study-level findings and limits: It was only five to seven AZD1222 recipients who were seropositive at baseline. Clonal diversity was possibly underestimated; the donors were predominantly white British and more often female. Receipt of two AZD1222 doses was followed by a rise in Spike-specific TCR breadth and depth.

This table comes from immunoSEQ multiplex PCR, and its TCRdb copy is limited to in-frame clones, with some not included. The table has about 99,000 clones, roughly nine tenths seen once. The TCR comes from an adult who received the AZD1222 COVID-19 vaccine. The specimen comprised peripheral blood, sampled 28 days after the second AZD1222 dose. The chain combines TRBV18 with TRBJ2-7; 13 nucleotides align to TRBD2. CDR3 loop: CASSPGTSGNYEQYF. DNA of the CDR3: TGTGCCAGCTCACCGGGGACTAGCGGGAATTACGAGCAGTACTTC. Full variable domain (remainder filled in from reference TRBV18 and TRBJ2-7): NAGVMQNPRHLVRRRGQEARLRCSPMKGHSHVYWYRQLPEEGLKFMVYLQKENIIDESGMPKERFSAEFPKEGPSILRIQQVVRGDSAAYFCASSPGTSGNYEQYFGPGTRLTVT.